This T cell receptor beta chain emerged from a study of T cell responses to AZD1222 COVID-19 vaccine. Overall study: The analysis combined second doses at about 4 or about 12 weeks. General study points: No day 14 peak samples; only post-peak repertoires were characterized.

The germline CDR1 and CDR2 sequences are KGHSY and FQNENV. The CDR3 covers 15 residues. V trimming: 1 base; J trimming: 5 bases; junction bases outside the gene matches: 4. For this clone: Antigen unknown.

Some clones are missing from TCRdb's copy, which holds only in-frame ones; the method was immunoSEQ multiplex PCR. Of 99,000 or so clones listed, about 81% are singletons. This sample comprised peripheral blood, obtained on day 0 of AZD1222 vaccination. The origin of this receptor is an adult in good health. V usage is TRBV16 and J usage is TRBJ1-5, with 8 bases fitting TRBD1. The CDR3 here is CASSQLGQEHQPQHF. The CDR3 nucleotides are TGTGCCAGCAGCCAATTGGGACAGGAACATCAGCCCCAGCATTTT.